Listed here are 16 T cell receptor beta chains from one sample, sequenced in a study of CD8 T cells in ankylosing spondylitis. TCRdb redid the calling of the 5' RACE reads with MiXCR, one entry per CDR3 protein. Of 150,000 to 200,000 distinct CDR3 sequences detected, around 13% appear once; the ten largest clones hold approximately 16%. The material sequenced was blood, either unsorted or a sorted T cell fraction (not recorded which). These receptors came from a male donor with ankylosing spondylitis or in good health (not recorded which).

This sequence joins TRBV19 and TRBJ2-3; TRBD2 matches 7 bases. The CDR3 runs 12 residues. Germline CDR1 and CDR2: LNHDA and SQIVND (reference sequence). J was trimmed by 8 bases and V by 5 bases; bases with no gene match: 4. The CDR3 nucleotides are TGTGCCAGTAGTCTGACGGGGGGTACGCAGTATTTT. Protein: CASSLTGGTQYF. The variable domain in full, completed from reference TRBV19 and TRBJ2-3, reads DGGITQSPKYLFRKEGQNVTLSCEQNLNHDAMYWYRQDPGQGLRLIYYSQIVNDFQKGDIAEGYSVSREKKESFPLTVTSAQKNPTAFYLCASSLTGGTQYFGPGTRLTVL.

This clonotype was found a few times. The chain joins TRBV11-3 to TRBJ2-5; 11 nucleotides agree with TRBD2. The germline CDR1 and CDR2 sequences are SGHNT and YENEEA. The CDR3 contains 16 residues. J lost 4 bases, V lost 4 bases, and 8 bases had no gene match. CDR3 sequence (DNA): TGTGCCAGCAGCTCCGGGACTAGCGGAGAGGGAGAGACCCAGTACTTC. This translates into CASSSGTSGEGETQYF.

Only a few counts were recorded for this clonotype. The V gene is TRBV6-6, the J gene TRBJ2-1, with D uncertain. Trimming stripped 5 bases from V and 2 bases from J, with 7 bases between. The germline CDR1 and CDR2 sequences are MNHNY and SVGAGI (reference sequence). The CDR3 runs to 13 residues. The CDR3 region has the DNA TGTGCCAGCAGTCAGCGACCCTACAATGAGCAGTTCTTC. Protein sequence: CASSQRPYNEQFF.

This clonotype was seen more than once but under ten times. The chain combines TRBV2 with TRBJ2-6, with D unclear. V was pared by 6 bases and J by 0 bases, with 18 bases between. This CDR3 spans 18 amino acids. Germline V gene sequence: CDR1 SNHLY, CDR2 FYNNEI. The CDR3 DNA reads TGTGCCAGCAGCAGACATTTCCGACCGAGCTCTGGGGCCAACGTCCTGACTTTC. This gives the protein CASSRHFRPSSGANVLTF.

The rearrangement links TRBV7-3 to TRBJ1-1; unclear D gene. Germline CDR1 is SGHTA and CDR2 is FQGTGA. V lost 2 bases and J 0 bases, leaving 13 bases between the germline ends. There are 16 residues in the CDR3. CDR3 in DNA: TGTGCCAGCAGCTTACTGCCAGCCTACATGAACACTGAAGCTTTCTTT. It specifies CASSLLPAYMNTEAFF.

This clonotype was detected a few times. The junction and the germline gene differ at one end; a read error may be behind it. The chain is built from TRBV2 and TRBJ2-7, with TRBD1 as a possible D gene (6 bases). The V gene's germline CDR1 is SNHLY and CDR2 FYNNEI. CDR3 length: 13 residues. The CDR3 nucleotides are TGTGCCAGCATCATTCACCTTCGGGACACCCAATTTTTC. It specifies CASIIHLRDTQFF.

This clonotype was counted between two and nine times. J is TRBJ1-1 and V is TRBV7-9, with no clear D. Looked up from germline, CDR1 is SEHNR and CDR2 is FQNEAQ (reference sequence). V gave up 5 bases and J gave up 2 bases, with 12 bases separating them. The CDR3 loop spans 14 amino acids. The CDR3 is CASSLLDGNTEAFF. The DNA for the CDR3 is TGTGCCAGCAGCCTCCTGGACGGCAACACTGAAGCTTTCTTT.

This clonotype was recorded a few times. The V and J genes are TRBV7-9 and TRBJ2-1, with 14 bases lining up with TRBD2. The CDR3 consists of 16 residues. With V trimmed by 3 bases and J by 3 bases, 1 base remained unmatched. Germline assignment: CDR1 SEHNR and CDR2 FQNEAQ (reference sequence). The CDR3 nucleotides read TGTGCCAGCAGCTTGACTAGCGGGGGGGACTACAATGAGCAGTTCTTC. Amino acids: CASSLTSGGDYNEQFF.

This clonotype came up a few times. This chain connects TRBV5-5 to TRBJ2-2; D gene ambiguous. Germline V lookup: CDR1 SGHKS, CDR2 YYEKEE (reference sequence). CDR3 length equals 12 residues. The V and J ends lost 3 bases and 6 bases respectively, with 6 bases between them. CDR3 nucleotides: TGTGCCAGCAGCTCCATATCCGGGGAGCTGTTTTTT. Protein: CASSSISGELFF.

This clonotype turned up a few times. V gene TRBV20-1 combines with J gene TRBJ2-2; no clear D gene. V lost 3 bases and J 1 base, leaving 6 bases between the germline ends. The germline gives CDR1 DFQATT, CDR2 SNEGSKA (reference sequence). The CDR3 runs to 13 residues. DNA for the CDR3: TGCAGTGCTAGGTCAATGAACACCGGGGAGCTGTTTTTT. It is translated as CSARSMNTGELFF.

This clonotype has ten or more counts. The genes are TRBV7-2 and TRBJ2-1; D is undetermined. CDR3 length: 11 amino acids. The V end was cut by 3 bases, the J end by 8 bases, with 5 bases between. Germline CDR1 and CDR2: SGHTA and FQGNSA. This CDR3 reads CASSFTDEQFF. The CDR3 coding sequence is TGTGCCAGCAGCTTCACGGATGAGCAGTTCTTC.

The chain recombines TRBV12-3 or TRBV12-4 with TRBJ1-1; 8 bases map to TRBD1. V shed 6 bases and J 10 bases; nucleotides not matched to a gene: 13. The CDR3 contains 14 residues. CDR3: CASSPGGEGTGAFF. The CDR3 DNA reads as TGTGCCAGCAGCCCCGGGGGCGAGGGGACAGGAGCTTTCTTT.

This clonotype came up a few times. The chain links TRBV5-5 to TRBJ2-1, with TRBD1 matching 7 bases. V was pared by 0 bases and J by 2 bases, with 5 bases of the junction left unmatched. Germline values: CDR1 SGHKS, CDR2 YYEKEE (reference sequence). The CDR3 covers 16 residues. CDR3 region: CASSLARQGAYNEQFF. CDR3 sequence (DNA): TGTGCCAGCAGCTTGGCTAGACAGGGCGCCTACAATGAGCAGTTCTTC.

The genes are TRBV7-9 and TRBJ1-1, with 8 bases that match TRBD1. CDR1 is SEHNR and CDR2 is FQNEAQ in the germline V gene (reference sequence). The CDR3 contains 12 residues. J gave up 5 bases and V 4 bases, and 0 bases lay outside the gene matches. The DNA of the CDR3 is TGTGCCAGCAGCTACAGGGGGACTGAAGCTTTCTTT. Its translation is CASSYRGTEAFF.

The chain employs TRBV12-3 or TRBV12-4 and TRBJ2-7; D is unclear. This CDR3 comprises 14 residues. The germline V and J ends were trimmed by 3 bases and 1 base, with 10 bases remaining between them. In DNA, the CDR3 is TGTGCCAGCAGTTTTGGTGAAAATTCCTACGAGCAGTACTTC. Amino acid sequence: CASSFGENSYEQYF.

This clonotype was seen only a few times. This chain joins TRBV20-1 and TRBJ2-5; 7 nucleotides agree with TRBD2. There are 15 residues in the CDR3. J was trimmed by 2 bases and V by 7 bases; bases with no gene match: 13. Germline CDR1 DFQATT, CDR2 SNEGSKA (reference sequence). This CDR3 reads CSVSRAGEPQETQYF. DNA of the CDR3: TGCAGTGTTTCGAGGGCGGGAGAGCCACAAGAGACCCAGTACTTC.